This TCR beta chain was sequenced for a study of cytomegalovirus exposure and HLA in healthy donors. Primers included in the PCR were 60 Vbeta and 13 Jbeta primers. Some clones are missing from TCRdb's copy, which holds only in-frame ones; the method was immunoSEQ multiplex PCR. The repertoire holds 120,000 to 150,000 clones, with approximately 79% as singletons. This clone was picked up a small number of times. With 7 bases removed from V and 4 bases from J, the gap between germline ends came to 20 bases. This CDR3 region has 15 residues. The germline gives CDR1 MNHEY, CDR2 SVGAGI. The sequence derives from a woman in her twenties or thirties in good health and CMV-seronegative. This chain joins TRBV6-5 and TRBJ2-7, with D tentatively TRBD1 (6 bases). The sample consisted of PBMCs. DNA of the CDR3: TGTGCCAGCATGCTGACTGGGGGCCAGGGTTACGAGCAGTACTTC. Amino acid sequence: CASMLTGGQGYEQYF.